This T cell receptor (beta chain) is drawn from a study of blood T cell repertoires in COVID-19. Across the whole study: COVID-19 samples from acute and convalescent phases originated in the United States, Italy and Spain. From T cells, B-cell-depleted T cells, or PBMCs came the material, which was cDNA or gDNA.

In the original processing: The assay estimated nucleated cells by amplifying reference gene primers. Assay used: immunoSEQ multiplex PCR; TCRdb lists only in-frame clones, some missing. For V, J and clone size, that table is used; D and trimming come from the DNA. This table has 180,000 or so clones, approximately 88% appearing once. Germline CDR1 MDHEN, CDR2 SYDVKM. V was clipped by 10 bases and J by 4 bases; unmatched bases: 9. The length of the CDR3 is 14 residues. This TCR derives from a man aged 35-49 years with acute or convalescent COVID-19. The chain is built from TRBV28 and TRBJ1-1, with 10 bases that match TRBD1. Sequencing used peripheral blood. The CDR3 spells CATLDRGRTTEAFF. For the CDR3, the DNA is TGTGCCACACTGGACAGGGGGAGGACCACTGAAGCTTTCTTT.